The sequence of this T cell receptor (beta chain) was determined in a study of T cells in Graves' hyperthyroidism and ophthalmopathy. Researchers barred patients who had uncontrolled infection, other autoimmune disease, pregnancy or lactation. This clonotype was seen a few times. Its antigen is unknown. General study findings and limits: Ophthalmopathy and stable hyperthyroidism were separated by a 13 V-J model. Progression to ophthalmopathy was predicted a median of about six months early. Most expanded thyroid clonotypes above 0.001 recurred in blood.

TCR beta CDR3 regions were amplified from RNA. With the HTBI primer set, the TCR CDR3 went through a first round of RT-PCR. MiXCR, applied by TCRdb to the multiplex PCR reads, yields one record per CDR3 protein. The data hold around 620,000 distinct CDR3 sequences, with roughly 46% observed a single time. The sequencing input was peripheral blood or thyroid tissue (not recorded which). The clonotype was recovered from an adult woman with Graves' disease, either hyperthyroidism or ophthalmopathy (not recorded which).

In nucleotides, the CDR3 is TGTGCCAGCAGTAGGCGGACTAGCGGGAGCGTGGCCGGGGAGCTGTTTTTT. Translation gives CASSRRTSGSVAGELFF. V and J are TRBV6-5 and TRBJ2-2; TRBD2 aligns across 13 bases. The CDR3 sequence is 17 residues long. Germline V CDR1 and CDR2: MNHEY, SVGAGI. Unmatched junction bases numbered 9, after V lost 5 bases and J lost 6 bases.